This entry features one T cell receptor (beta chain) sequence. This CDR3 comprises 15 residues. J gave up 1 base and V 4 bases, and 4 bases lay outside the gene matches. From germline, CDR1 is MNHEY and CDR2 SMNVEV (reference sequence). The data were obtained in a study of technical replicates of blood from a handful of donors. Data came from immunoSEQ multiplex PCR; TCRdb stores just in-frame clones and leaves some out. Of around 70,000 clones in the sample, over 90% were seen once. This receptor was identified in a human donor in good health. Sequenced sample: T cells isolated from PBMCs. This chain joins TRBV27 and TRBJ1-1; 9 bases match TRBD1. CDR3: CASSWGQGSNTEAFF. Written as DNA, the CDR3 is TGTGCCAGCAGTTGGGGACAGGGATCGAACACTGAAGCTTTCTTT.